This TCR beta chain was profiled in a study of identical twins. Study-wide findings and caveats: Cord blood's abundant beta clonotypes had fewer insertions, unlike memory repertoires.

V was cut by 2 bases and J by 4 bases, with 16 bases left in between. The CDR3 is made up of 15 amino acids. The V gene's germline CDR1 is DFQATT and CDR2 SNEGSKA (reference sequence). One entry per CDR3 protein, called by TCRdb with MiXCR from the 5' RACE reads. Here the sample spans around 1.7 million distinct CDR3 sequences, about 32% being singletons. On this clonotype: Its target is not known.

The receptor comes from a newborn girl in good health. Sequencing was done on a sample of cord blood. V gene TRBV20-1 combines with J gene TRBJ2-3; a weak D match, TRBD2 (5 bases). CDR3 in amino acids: CSARNVVGSSDTQYF. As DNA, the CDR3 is TGCAGTGCTAGAAATGTGGTTGGGAGCTCAGATACGCAGTATTTT.